Only a few counts were recorded for the clone carrying this T cell receptor (beta chain). The trim removed 3 bases at V and 6 bases at J, leaving 6 bases unmatched. The length of the CDR3 is 15 residues. Germline CDR1 is SGHTA and CDR2 is FQGNSA. The data belong to a study of beta chain features in type 1 diabetes. As every portion of the isolated RNA was reverse transcribed, the sequencing read expressed TCRB transcripts. Clones were read by immunoSEQ multiplex PCR, and TCRdb kept only the in-frame ones, dropping some. Of roughly 330,000 clones in the sample, 11% were seen once. Sequencing was carried out using naive CD4+ T cells from blood. The source is a woman aged 30 to 39 in good health. The genes are TRBV7-2 and TRBJ1-4, with 8 bases aligning to TRBD1. The CDR3 DNA reads as TGTGCCAGCAGCTTCCGGCAGGGGGCTGATGAAAAACTGTTTTTT. This gives the protein CASSFRQGADEKLFF.